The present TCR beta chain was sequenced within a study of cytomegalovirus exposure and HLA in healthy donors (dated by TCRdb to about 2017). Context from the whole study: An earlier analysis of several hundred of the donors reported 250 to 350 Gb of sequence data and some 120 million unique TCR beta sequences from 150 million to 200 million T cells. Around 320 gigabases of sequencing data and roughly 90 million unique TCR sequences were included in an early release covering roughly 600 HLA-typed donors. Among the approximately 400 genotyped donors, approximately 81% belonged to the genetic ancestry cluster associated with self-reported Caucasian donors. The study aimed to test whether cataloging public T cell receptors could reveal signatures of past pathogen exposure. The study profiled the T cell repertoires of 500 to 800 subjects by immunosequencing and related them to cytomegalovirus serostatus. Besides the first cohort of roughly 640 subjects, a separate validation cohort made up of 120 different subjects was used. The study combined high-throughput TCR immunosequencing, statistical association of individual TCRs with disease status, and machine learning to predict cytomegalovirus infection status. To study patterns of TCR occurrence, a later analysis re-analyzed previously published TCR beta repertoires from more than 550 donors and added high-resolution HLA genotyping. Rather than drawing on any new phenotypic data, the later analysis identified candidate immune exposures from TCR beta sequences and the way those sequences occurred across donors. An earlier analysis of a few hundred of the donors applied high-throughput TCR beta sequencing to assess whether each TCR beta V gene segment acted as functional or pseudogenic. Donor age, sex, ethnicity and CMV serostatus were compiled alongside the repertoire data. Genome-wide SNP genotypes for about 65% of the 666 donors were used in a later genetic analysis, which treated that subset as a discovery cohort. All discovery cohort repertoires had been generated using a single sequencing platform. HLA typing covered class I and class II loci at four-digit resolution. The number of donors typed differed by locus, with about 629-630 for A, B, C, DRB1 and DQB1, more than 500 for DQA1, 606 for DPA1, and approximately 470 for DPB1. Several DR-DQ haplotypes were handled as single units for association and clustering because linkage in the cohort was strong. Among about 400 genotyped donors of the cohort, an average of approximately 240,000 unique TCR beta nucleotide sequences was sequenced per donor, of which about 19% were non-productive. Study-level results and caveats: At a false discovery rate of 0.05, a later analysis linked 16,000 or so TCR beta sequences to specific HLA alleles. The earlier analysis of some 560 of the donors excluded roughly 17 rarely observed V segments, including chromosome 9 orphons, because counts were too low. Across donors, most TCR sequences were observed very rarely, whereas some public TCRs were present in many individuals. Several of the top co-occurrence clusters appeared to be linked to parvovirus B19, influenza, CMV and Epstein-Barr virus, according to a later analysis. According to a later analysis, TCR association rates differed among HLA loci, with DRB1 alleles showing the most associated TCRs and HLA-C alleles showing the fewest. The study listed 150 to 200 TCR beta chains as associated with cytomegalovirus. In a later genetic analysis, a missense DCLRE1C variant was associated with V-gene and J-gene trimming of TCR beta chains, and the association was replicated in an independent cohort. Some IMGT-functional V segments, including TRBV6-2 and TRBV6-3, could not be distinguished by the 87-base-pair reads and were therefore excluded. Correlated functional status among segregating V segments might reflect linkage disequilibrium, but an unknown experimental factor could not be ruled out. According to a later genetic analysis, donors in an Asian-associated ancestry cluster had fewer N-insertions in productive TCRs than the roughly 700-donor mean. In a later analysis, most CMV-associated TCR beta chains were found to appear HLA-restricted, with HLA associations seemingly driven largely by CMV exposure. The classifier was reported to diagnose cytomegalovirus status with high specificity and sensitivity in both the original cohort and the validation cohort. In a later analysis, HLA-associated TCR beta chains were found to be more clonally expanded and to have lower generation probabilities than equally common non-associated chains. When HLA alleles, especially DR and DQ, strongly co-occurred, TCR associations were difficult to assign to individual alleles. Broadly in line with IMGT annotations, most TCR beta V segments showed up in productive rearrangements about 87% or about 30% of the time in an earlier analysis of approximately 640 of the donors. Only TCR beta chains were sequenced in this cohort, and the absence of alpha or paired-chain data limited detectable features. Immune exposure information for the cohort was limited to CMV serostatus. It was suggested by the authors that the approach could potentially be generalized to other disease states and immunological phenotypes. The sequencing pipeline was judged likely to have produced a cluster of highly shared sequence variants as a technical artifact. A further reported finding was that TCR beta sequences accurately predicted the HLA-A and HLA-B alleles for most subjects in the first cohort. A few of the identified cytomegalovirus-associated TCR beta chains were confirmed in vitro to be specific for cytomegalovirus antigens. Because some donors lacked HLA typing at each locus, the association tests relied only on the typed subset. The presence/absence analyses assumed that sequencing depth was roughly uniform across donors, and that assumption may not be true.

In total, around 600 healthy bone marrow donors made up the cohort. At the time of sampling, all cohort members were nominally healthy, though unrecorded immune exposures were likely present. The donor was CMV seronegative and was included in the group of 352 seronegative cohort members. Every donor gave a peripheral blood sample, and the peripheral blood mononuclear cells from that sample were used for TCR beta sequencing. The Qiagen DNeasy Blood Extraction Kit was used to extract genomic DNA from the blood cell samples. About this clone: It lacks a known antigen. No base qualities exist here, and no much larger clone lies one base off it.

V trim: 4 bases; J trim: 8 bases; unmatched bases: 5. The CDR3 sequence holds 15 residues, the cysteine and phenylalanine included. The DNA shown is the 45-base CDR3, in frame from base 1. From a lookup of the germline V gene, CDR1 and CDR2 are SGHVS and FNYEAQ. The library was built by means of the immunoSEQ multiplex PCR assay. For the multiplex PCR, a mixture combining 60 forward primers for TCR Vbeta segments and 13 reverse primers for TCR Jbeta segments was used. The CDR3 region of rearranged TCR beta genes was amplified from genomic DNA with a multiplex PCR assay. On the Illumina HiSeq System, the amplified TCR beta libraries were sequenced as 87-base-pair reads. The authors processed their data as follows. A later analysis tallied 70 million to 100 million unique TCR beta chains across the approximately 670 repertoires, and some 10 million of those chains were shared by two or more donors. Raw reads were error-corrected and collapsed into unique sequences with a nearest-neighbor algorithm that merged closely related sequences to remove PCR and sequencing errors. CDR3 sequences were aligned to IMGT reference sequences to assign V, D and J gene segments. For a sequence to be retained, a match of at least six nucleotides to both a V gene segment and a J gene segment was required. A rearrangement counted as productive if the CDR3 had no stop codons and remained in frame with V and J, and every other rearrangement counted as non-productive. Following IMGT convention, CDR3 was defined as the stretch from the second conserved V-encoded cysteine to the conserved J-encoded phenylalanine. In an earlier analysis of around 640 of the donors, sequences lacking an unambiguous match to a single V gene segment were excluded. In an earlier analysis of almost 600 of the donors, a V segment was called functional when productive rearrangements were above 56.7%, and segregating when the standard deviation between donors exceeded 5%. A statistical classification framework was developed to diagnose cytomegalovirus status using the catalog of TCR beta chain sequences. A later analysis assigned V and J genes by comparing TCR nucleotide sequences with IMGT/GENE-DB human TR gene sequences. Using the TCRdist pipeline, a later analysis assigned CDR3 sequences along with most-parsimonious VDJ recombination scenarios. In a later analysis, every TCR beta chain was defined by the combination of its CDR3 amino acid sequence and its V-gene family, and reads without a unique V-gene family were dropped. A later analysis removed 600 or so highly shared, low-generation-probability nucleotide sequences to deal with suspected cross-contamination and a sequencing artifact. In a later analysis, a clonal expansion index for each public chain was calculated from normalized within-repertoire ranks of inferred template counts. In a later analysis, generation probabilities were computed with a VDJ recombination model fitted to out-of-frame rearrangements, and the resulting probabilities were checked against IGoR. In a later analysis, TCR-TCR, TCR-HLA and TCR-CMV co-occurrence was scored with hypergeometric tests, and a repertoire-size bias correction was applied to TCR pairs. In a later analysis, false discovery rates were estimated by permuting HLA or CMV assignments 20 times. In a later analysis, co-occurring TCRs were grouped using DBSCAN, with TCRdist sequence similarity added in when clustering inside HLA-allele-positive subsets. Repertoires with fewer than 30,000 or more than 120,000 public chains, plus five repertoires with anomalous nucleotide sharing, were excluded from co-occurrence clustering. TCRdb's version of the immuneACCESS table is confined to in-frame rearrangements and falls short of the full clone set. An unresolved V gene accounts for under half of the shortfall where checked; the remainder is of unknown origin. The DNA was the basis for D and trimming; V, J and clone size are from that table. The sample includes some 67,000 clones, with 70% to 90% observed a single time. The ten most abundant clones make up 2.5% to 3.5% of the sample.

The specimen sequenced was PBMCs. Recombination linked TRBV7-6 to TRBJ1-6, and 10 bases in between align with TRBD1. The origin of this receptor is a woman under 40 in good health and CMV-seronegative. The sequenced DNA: TGTGCCAGCAGCTCACTTGGGACAGGGGATTCACCCCTCCACTTT. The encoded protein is CASSSLGTGDSPLHF.